This entry lists 29 T cell receptor beta chains sequenced from one sample in a study of cytomegalovirus exposure and HLA in healthy donors. Use of 60 Vbeta and 13 Jbeta primers characterized the PCR. Produced via immunoSEQ multiplex PCR; TCRdb's table is partial and in-frame only. The table records roughly 150,000 clones, roughly 64% of them present only once. Sequencing input: PBMCs. The receptors shown here come from a woman in her twenties or thirties in good health and CMV-seropositive.

The rearrangement joins TRBV27 to TRBJ2-7; TRBD1 aligns across 12 bases. The V and J ends lost 6 bases and 6 bases, in that order; junction bases with no gene match: 6. Germline V CDR1 and CDR2: MNHEY, SMNVEV (reference sequence). The length of the CDR3 is 14 residues. For the CDR3, the DNA is TGTGCCAGCAGCGTAGGGACAGGGGGCCGCGAGCAGTACTTC. This gives the protein CASSVGTGGREQYF.

V and J are TRBV7-2 and TRBJ1-5, with TRBD1 matching over 9 bases. Trimming took 5 bases from V and 7 from J; bases not matched to a gene: 6. This CDR3 has 14 residues. Germline V lookup: CDR1 SGHTA, CDR2 FQGNSA. CDR3 loop: CASSQTGGGQPQHF. DNA for the CDR3: TGTGCCAGCAGCCAAACAGGGGGCGGACAGCCCCAGCATTTT. The full variable domain, with the rest looked up from reference TRBV7-2 and TRBJ1-5, is GAGVSQSPSNKVTEKGKDVELRCDPISGHTALYWYRQSLGQGLEFLIYFQGNSAPDKSGLPSDRFSAERTGGSVSTLTIQRTQQEDSAVYLCASSQTGGGQPQHFGDGTRLSIL.

The chain is built from TRBV27 and TRBJ2-1; TRBD2 might be the D (5 bases). The CDR3 length is 15 residues. Germline V gives CDR1 MNHEY, CDR2 SMNVEV (reference sequence). The V and J ends lost 0 bases and 4 bases respectively, with 10 bases between them. For the CDR3, the DNA is TGTGCCAGCAGTTTATCTCCGGGGATGTACAATGAGCAGTTCTTC. As protein: CASSLSPGMYNEQFF.

The chain couples TRBV5-6 to TRBJ1-2, with TRBD1 identical over 9 bases. CDR1 is SGHDT and CDR2 is YYEEEE in the germline V gene. The junction had 1 base not matched to a gene; V was cut back by 2 bases and J by 2 bases. The CDR3 totals 14 residues. The CDR3 DNA reads as TGTGCCAGCAGCTTAGGGACAGGGAACTATGGCTACACCTTC. Residues: CASSLGTGNYGYTF.

The table lists this clone with a few counts. The chain employs TRBV5-1 and TRBJ1-4, with 7 nucleotides matching TRBD1. The V segment lost 3 bases and the J segment 5 bases; nucleotides outside the gene matches: 4. This CDR3 has 14 residues. Germline V CDR1 and CDR2: SGHRS, YFSETQ. CDR3 DNA: TGCGCCAGCAGCTCCGGGACAGTGAATGAAAAACTGTTTTTT. It codes for CASSSGTVNEKLFF.

The chain couples TRBV5-1 to TRBJ2-7, with 10 bases identical to TRBD2. The J segment lost 0 bases and the V segment lost 4 bases, leaving 4 bases of the junction unmatched. This CDR3 contains 15 residues. Germline assignment: CDR1 SGHRS and CDR2 YFSETQ. CDR3 region: CASSRGTSDSYEQYF. As DNA, the CDR3 is TGCGCCAGCAGCCGAGGGACTAGCGACTCCTACGAGCAGTACTTC.

The chain employs TRBV7-8 and TRBJ2-7; 7 bases match TRBD1. Germline V gene lookup returns CDR1 SGHVS and CDR2 FQNEAQ. This CDR3 has 14 amino acids. V lost 5 bases to trimming and J lost 5 bases; unmatched junction nucleotides: 9. This CDR3 reads CASSLETGRDEQYF. DNA for the CDR3: TGTGCCAGCAGCCTCGAGACAGGGAGAGACGAGCAGTACTTC. Complete variable domain (other parts from reference TRBV7-8 and TRBJ2-7): GAGVSQSPRYKVAKRGQDVALRCDPISGHVSLFWYQQALGQGPEFLTYFQNEAQLDKSGLPSDRFFAERPEGSVSTLKIQRTQQEDSAVYLCASSLETGRDEQYFGPGTRLTVT.

This chain's CDR3 is CASGMVGGRFEQYF. CDR3 in DNA: TGCGCCAGCGGGATGGTGGGAGGGCGTTTCGAGCAGTACTTC. The genes are TRBV10-2 and TRBJ2-7; TRBD2 matches at 7 bases. Germline V gene lookup returns CDR1 WSHSY and CDR2 SAAADI. This CDR3 spans 14 amino acids. V lost 8 bases and J lost 6; bases outside the gene matches: 13.

This rearrangement joins TRBV5-4 to TRBJ2-3, with D perhaps matching TRBD1 (5 bases). This CDR3 is built from 15 residues. V was trimmed by 1 base and J by 2 bases, leaving 11 bases between them. CDR1 and CDR2 from the germline V gene are SGHNT and YYREEE (reference sequence). Here the CDR3 reads CASSLLAGLTDTQYF. The CDR3 DNA is TGTGCCAGCAGCTTGTTGGCAGGGCTCACAGATACGCAGTATTTT. The full variable domain, with the rest looked up from reference TRBV5-4 and TRBJ2-3, is ETGVTQSPTHLIKTRGQQVTLRCSSQSGHNTVSWYQQALGQGPQFIFQYYREEENGRGNFPPRFSGLQFPNYSSELNVNALELDDSALYLCASSLLAGLTDTQYFGPGTRLTVL.

The J gene is TRBJ1-4, the V gene TRBV4-1; D remains ambiguous. The CDR3 length is 16 residues. The V end was cut by 1 base, the J end by 7 bases, with 16 bases between. Germline V gives CDR1 MGHRA, CDR2 YSYEKL. The CDR3 DNA is TGCGCCAGCAGCCAAGGGCTATCATTACTAGGTGAAAAACTGTTTTTT. It encodes CASSQGLSLLGEKLFF.

The chain recombines TRBV18 with TRBJ1-6; TRBD1 is a possible D gene (5 bases). Germline CDR1 KGHSH, CDR2 LQKENI. V lost 2 bases, J lost 9 bases, and 11 bases lay in between. The CDR3 runs to 14 residues. CDR3: CASSPAGLGSPLHF. In DNA, the CDR3 is TGTGCCAGCTCACCAGCAGGGCTGGGTTCACCCCTCCACTTT.

This clone was seen more than once but under ten times. The J gene is TRBJ2-1, the V gene TRBV19; possibly TRBD2 for D (6 bases). Germline V CDR1 and CDR2: LNHDA, SQIVND (reference sequence). Trimming removed 5 bases at V and 6 bases at J, with 11 bases between. The CDR3 has 13 residues. CDR3 amino acids: CASSPTSSNEQFF. The CDR3 DNA reads as TGTGCCAGTAGTCCAACTAGCAGCAATGAGCAGTTCTTC.

This clone was detected only a few times. This chain joins TRBV10-3 and TRBJ2-4; 11 bases fit TRBD2. J was trimmed by 0 bases and V by 6 bases; bases with no gene match: 13. CDR3 length: 19 residues. CDR1 and CDR2 (germline): ENHRY, SYGVKD. CDR3 DNA sequence: TGTGCCATCAGCCGGGGGGGACTAGCGGAGCAAGTAGCCAAAAACATTCAGTACTTC. Translated, it gives CAISRGGLAEQVAKNIQYF.

The chain employs TRBV4-1 and TRBJ1-6; 9 bases align to TRBD1. CDR3 length: 20 amino acids. The trim removed 0 bases at V and 5 bases at J, leaving 14 bases unmatched. Germline lookup yields CDR1 MGHRA and CDR2 YSYEKL. The CDR3 DNA reads as TGCGCCAGCAGCCAAGATGCATTCGTACGGGGACAGGGAAATAATTCACCCCTCCACTTT. Translated: CASSQDAFVRGQGNNSPLHF.

This clone has only one observation. The V call is TRBV7-9, the J call TRBJ2-2; TRBD1 matches 9 bases. The V segment lost 8 bases and the J segment 7 bases; nucleotides outside the gene matches: 8. CDR1 SEHNR and CDR2 FQNEAQ come from the germline V gene (reference sequence). The CDR3 runs 14 residues. This chain's CDR3 is CASARTGDVGELFF. In nucleotides, the CDR3 is TGTGCCAGCGCCCGGACAGGGGATGTCGGGGAGCTGTTTTTT.

The chain is built from TRBV5-4 and TRBJ2-2; 9 positions match TRBD1. The CDR3 has 15 amino acids. CDR1 is SGHNT and CDR2 is YYREEE in the germline V gene (reference sequence). V lost 4 bases to trimming and J lost 5 bases; unmatched junction nucleotides: 6. In DNA, the CDR3 is TGTGCCAGCAGCGGTTTACAGGGGGCAACCGGGGAGCTGTTTTTT. Protein sequence: CASSGLQGATGELFF.

The rearrangement uses TRBV25-1 and TRBJ1-2; 10 bases fit TRBD1. J was trimmed by 0 bases and V by 4 bases; bases with no gene match: 5. Germline V gene sequence: CDR1 MGHDK, CDR2 SYGVNS. The CDR3 consists of 16 residues. CDR3: CASSGLTGGSNYGYTF. CDR3 sequence (DNA): TGTGCCAGCAGTGGACTGACAGGGGGCTCTAACTATGGCTACACCTTC.

This clone was seen a handful of times. The chain has TRBV6-1 and TRBJ2-1, with 14 bases identical to TRBD2. After removal of 6 bases from V and 12 bases from J, the junction contained 10 bases not matched to a gene. The V gene's germline CDR1 is MNHNS and CDR2 SASEGT. This CDR3 is 15 amino acids long. The CDR3 region is CASRSGLAGAPMQFF. CDR3 DNA: TGTGCCAGCAGGTCGGGACTAGCGGGAGCTCCAATGCAGTTCTTC.

This chain uses TRBV19 with TRBJ1-1; 7 bases agree with TRBD1. The CDR3 covers 14 residues. Germline values: CDR1 LNHDA, CDR2 SQIVND (reference sequence). The trim removed 4 bases at V and 8 bases at J, leaving 10 bases unmatched. CDR3 in amino acids: CASSTSPGTAEAFF. CDR3 in DNA: TGTGCCAGTAGTACGAGCCCTGGGACAGCGGAAGCTTTCTTT.

V and J are TRBV10-1 and TRBJ2-2; tentatively, D is TRBD2 (6 bases). CDR1 is WNHNN, CDR2 SYGVQD, per germline (reference sequence). V lost 6 bases, J lost 4 bases, and 15 bases lay in between. CDR3 length: 15 amino acids. CDR3 bases: TGCGCCAGCAGCACCGGGACTGGCGGCACCGGGGAGCTGTTTTTT. Its protein is CASSTGTGGTGELFF.

V is TRBV12-5 and J is TRBJ2-3, with 8 bases that match TRBD1. V dropped 9 bases and J dropped 4; count of bases not matched to a gene: 3. The CDR3 is 12 residues long. From germline, CDR1 is LGHNT and CDR2 FRNRAP. Here the CDR3 reads CASRGRADTQYF. CDR3 nucleotides: TGTGCTAGCAGGGGGCGTGCAGATACGCAGTATTTT. Together with reference TRBV12-5 and TRBJ2-3, the CDR3 gives the full variable domain: DARVTQTPRHKVTEMGQEVTMRCQPILGHNTVFWYRQTMMQGLELLAYFRNRAPLDDSGMPKDRFSAEMPDATLATLKIQPSEPRDSAVYFCASRGRADTQYFGPGTRLTVL.

In this sample, this clone turned up a few times. The chain carries TRBV6-5 and TRBJ1-2; a possible D gene is TRBD1 (6 bases). From germline, CDR1 is MNHEY and CDR2 SVGAGI. This CDR3 has 13 residues. Trimming shortened V by 5 bases and J by 4 bases, and 11 bases separated the two germline ends. CDR3 residues: CASSPGASYGYTF. CDR3 sequence (DNA): TGTGCCAGCAGTCCAGGGGCCTCCTATGGCTACACCTTC.

This clone was detected only once. Different DNA sequences within this sample yield the same CDR3. V and J are TRBV28 and TRBJ2-7; 7 nucleotides agree with TRBD1. V shed 6 bases and J 2 bases; nucleotides not matched to a gene: 4. Germline lookup yields CDR1 MDHEN and CDR2 SYDVKM. The CDR3 runs 13 residues. The CDR3 DNA sequence: TGTGCCAGCAGCATCAGGGGGACCTACGAGCAGTACTTC. Translating gives CASSIRGTYEQYF.

The gene calls are TRBV28 and TRBJ2-7, with 10 bases lining up with TRBD2. CDR3 length: 14 residues. Per germline, CDR1 MDHEN and CDR2 SYDVKM. Trimming cost V 6 bases and J 4 bases; bases outside gene matches: 6. The CDR3, as DNA: TGTGCCAGCAGGCCGAGCGGGGGGGTATACGAGCAGTACTTC. This translates into CASRPSGGVYEQYF.

The table lists this clone with a few counts. V gene TRBV28 combines with J gene TRBJ1-1, with TRBD1 matching 11 bases. CDR3 size: 15 residues. Germline V gene lookup returns CDR1 MDHEN and CDR2 SYDVKM. The junction had 7 bases not matched to a gene; V was cut back by 2 bases and J by 8 bases. In DNA, the CDR3 is TGTGCCAGCAGTTTAATTGGGACAGGGGGAAAGGAAGCTTTCTTT. Translation: CASSLIGTGGKEAFF.

V usage is TRBV9 and J usage is TRBJ1-4, with 9 bases aligning to TRBD1. The junction had 4 bases not matched to a gene; V was cut back by 3 bases and J by 7 bases. This CDR3 contains 14 residues. The germline V gene has CDR1 SGDLS and CDR2 YYNGEE. The CDR3 nucleotides read TGTGCCAGCAGCGGGACAGGGGCCGCTGAAAAACTGTTTTTT. Translation gives CASSGTGAAEKLFF.

Only a few counts were recorded for this clone. This chain links TRBV5-6 with TRBJ1-2; 7 bases align to TRBD1. Per the germline V gene, CDR1 is SGHDT and CDR2 is YYEEEE. The CDR3 has 15 amino acids. Germline trimming cut 5 bases from V and 3 bases from J; bases unmatched to any gene: 10. The DNA for the CDR3 is TGTGCCAGCAGATCTAGGGACAGATATTACTATGGCTACACCTTC. It translates to CASRSRDRYYYGYTF.

The rearrangement joins TRBV5-8 to TRBJ2-1; 9 bases are a match to TRBD1. V was pared by 2 bases and J by 7 bases, with 7 bases of the junction left unmatched. CDR3 length: 15 amino acids. Germline CDR1 and CDR2: SGHTS and YDEGEE. CDR3 sequence (DNA): TGTGCCAGCAGCTTTCGTCCGGGACAGGGAAATGAGCAGTTCTTC. It yields the protein CASSFRPGQGNEQFF.

CDR3 nucleotides: TGTGCCACCAGCAGGAAACAGACTAGCGGTACCCGGGGGCAGTACTTC. Translation: CATSRKQTSGTRGQYF. The rearrangement joins TRBV15 to TRBJ2-7, with 9 bases aligning to TRBD2. The CDR3 loop spans 16 amino acids. Germline lookup yields CDR1 LNHNV and CDR2 YYDKDF (reference sequence). The V segment lost 3 bases and the J segment 9 bases; nucleotides outside the gene matches: 15.